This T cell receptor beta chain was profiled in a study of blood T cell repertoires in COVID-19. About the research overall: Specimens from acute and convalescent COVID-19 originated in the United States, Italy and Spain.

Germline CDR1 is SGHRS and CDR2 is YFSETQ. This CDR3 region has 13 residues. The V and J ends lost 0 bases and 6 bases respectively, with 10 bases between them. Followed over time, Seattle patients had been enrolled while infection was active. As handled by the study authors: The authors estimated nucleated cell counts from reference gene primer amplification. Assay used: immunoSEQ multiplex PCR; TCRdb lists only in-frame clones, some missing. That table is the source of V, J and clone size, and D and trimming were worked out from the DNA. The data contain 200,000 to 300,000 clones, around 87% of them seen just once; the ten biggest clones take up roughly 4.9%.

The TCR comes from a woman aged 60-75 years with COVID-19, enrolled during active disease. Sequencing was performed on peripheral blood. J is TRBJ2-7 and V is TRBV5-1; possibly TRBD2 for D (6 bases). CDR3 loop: CASSLAWGVEQYF. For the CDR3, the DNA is TGCGCCAGCAGCTTGGCCTGGGGGGTCGAGCAGTACTTC.